This TCR beta chain was sequenced for a study of response to subunit inactivated influenza vaccine. The germline V gene encodes CDR1 SGHTA and CDR2 FQGNSA. The germline V and J ends were trimmed by 5 bases and 11 bases, with 10 bases remaining between them. The CDR3 covers 12 residues. This clonotype turned up a few times. TCRdb reprocessed the RT-PCR reads with MiXCR, giving one entry per CDR3 protein. The data hold fewer than 600,000 distinct CDR3 sequences, with roughly 7.9% observed a single time. This TCR derives from a man between 50 and 75 years old who received an inactivated influenza vaccine. This sequence joins TRBV7-2 and TRBJ1-6; D unresolved. The material was PBMCs from blood, obtained less than 30 months after vaccination. The CDR3 spells CASSQALTPLHF. The CDR3 DNA follows: TGTGCCAGCAGCCAGGCCCTAACACCCCTCCACTTT.